The 30 T cell receptor beta chains listed next were all sequenced from one sample in a study of blood T cell repertoires in COVID-19. Repertoires were generated with immunoSEQ multiplex PCR, while TCRdb's copy carries only in-frame clones and drops some. Among approximately 180,000 clones listed, more than 80% were seen once. Material for sequencing was PBMCs or T cells enriched from blood (not recorded which). The receptors were gathered from a man aged 35 to 55 who had recovered from COVID-19.

J is TRBJ2-1 and V is TRBV14, with TRBD2 matching 9 bases. The CDR3 is 13 residues long. In germline, CDR1 is SGHDN, CDR2 FVKESK. Trimming at V came to 4 bases and at J to 8 bases, leaving 3 bases not matched to a gene. CDR3 nucleotides: TGTGCCAGCAGCCCGAGACTAGCGGATGAGCAGTTCTTC. As protein: CASSPRLADEQFF.

V is TRBV30 and J is TRBJ1-4; D gene uncertain. Trimming shortened V by 4 bases and J by 2 bases, and 11 bases separated the two germline ends. Germline CDR1 is GTSNPN and CDR2 is SVGIG (reference sequence). The CDR3 spans 14 residues. The DNA for the CDR3 is TGTGCCTGGACGGGCCGGGGTACTAATGAAAAACTGTTTTTT. It yields the protein CAWTGRGTNEKLFF.

The chain links TRBV2 to TRBJ1-1; no clear D gene. Trimming pared 11 bases from V and 1 base from J, leaving 20 bases between. The CDR3 loop spans 15 amino acids. Germline V gene data show CDR1 as SNHLY and CDR2 as FYNNEI. CDR3 protein: CAGNPGGLPNTEAFF. The CDR3 nucleotides read TGTGCCGGAAACCCCGGAGGACTGCCGAACACTGAAGCTTTCTTT.

This clone appeared once. This chain connects TRBV29-1 to TRBJ1-3, with 7 positions matching TRBD1. After removal of 6 bases from V and 2 bases from J, the junction contained 7 bases not matched to a gene. Germline V gene lookup returns CDR1 SQVTM and CDR2 ANQGSEA. The CDR3 consists of 14 residues. The CDR3 bases are TGCAGCGTAAGGGAACAGGGGACTGGAAACACCATATATTTT. Amino acids: CSVREQGTGNTIYF.

The chain links TRBV15 to TRBJ2-7; 7 nucleotides match TRBD1. CDR1 is LNHNV, CDR2 YYDKDF, per germline (reference sequence). Losses at the gene ends were 2 bases for V and 3 bases for J; bases not matched to a gene: 1. This CDR3 is built from 13 residues. CDR3 residues: CATSRQGDYEQYF. The CDR3 DNA sequence: TGTGCCACCAGCAGACAGGGGGACTACGAGCAGTACTTC.

V usage is TRBV27 and J usage is TRBJ1-5; 7 bases line up with TRBD1. This CDR3 region has 14 residues. V lost 6 bases, J lost 4 bases, and 6 bases stayed unmatched. Germline V lookup: CDR1 MNHEY, CDR2 SMNVEV (reference sequence). The CDR3 DNA reads as TGTGCCAGCAGACCGGACAGGCCTAATCAGCCCCAGCATTTT. This translates into CASRPDRPNQPQHF.

V and J are TRBV30 and TRBJ1-1, with a weak D call TRBD1 (6 bases). The CDR3 runs to 13 residues. V was pared by 3 bases and J by 3 bases, with 11 bases between. Germline-derived CDR1 and CDR2 are GTSNPN and SVGIG (reference sequence). In DNA form, the CDR3 reads TGTGCCTGGAGGGGGGCGCGGGACACTGAAGCTTTCTTT. It encodes CAWRGARDTEAFF.

V usage is TRBV5-1 and J usage is TRBJ1-1; TRBD1 might be the D (5 bases). This CDR3 is built from 11 residues. Per the germline V gene, CDR1 is SGHRS and CDR2 is YFSETQ. Trimming pared 4 bases from V and 8 bases from J, leaving 9 bases between. Written as DNA, the CDR3 is TGCGCCAGCAGCCCGGGGGTGGAAGCTTTCTTT. As protein: CASSPGVEAFF.

CDR3 sequence: CASTAGRLAGTISYEQYF. CDR3 DNA sequence: TGTGCCAGCACTGCGGGCCGACTAGCGGGAACAATCTCCTACGAGCAGTACTTC. The chain carries TRBV28 and TRBJ2-7; 11 bases align to TRBD2. The CDR3 contains 18 residues. J gave up 0 bases and V 7 bases, and 14 bases lay outside the gene matches. Germline-derived CDR1 and CDR2 are MDHEN and SYDVKM.

The chain combines TRBV5-6 with TRBJ1-2; TRBD1 agrees at 8 bases. In germline, CDR1 is SGHDT, CDR2 YYEEEE. V dropped 4 bases and J dropped 4; count of bases not matched to a gene: 3. The CDR3 runs 13 residues. Here the CDR3 reads CASSIGTGYGYTF. CDR3 in DNA: TGTGCCAGCAGCATCGGGACAGGCTATGGCTACACCTTC.

The rearrangement links TRBV9 to TRBJ1-4; D might be TRBD1 (5 bases). Between the trimmed V and J ends, which lost 4 bases and 4 bases, there was a span of 14 bases. The CDR3 is 15 residues long. Germline V gene sequence: CDR1 SGDLS, CDR2 YYNGEE. In nucleotides, the CDR3 is TGTGCCAGCAGCAGAATGACAGCACTTAATGAAAAACTGTTTTTT. Translation gives CASSRMTALNEKLFF.

This clone was seen once. The same CDR3 also results from other DNA sequences found in this sample. The V gene is TRBV6-5, the J gene TRBJ2-5; 11 positions agree with TRBD1. CDR3 length: 14 amino acids. The germline gives CDR1 MNHEY, CDR2 SVGAGI. The trim removed 6 bases at V and 3 bases at J, leaving 3 bases unmatched. The CDR3 reads CASSWDRGKETQYF. In DNA form, the CDR3 reads TGTGCCAGCAGCTGGGACAGGGGGAAAGAGACCCAGTACTTC.

The chain uses TRBV7-2 and TRBJ2-1; D is uncertain. Germline values: CDR1 SGHTA, CDR2 FQGNSA. The CDR3 sequence is 16 residues long. The ends were cut back, 1 base at V and 0 bases at J, with 10 bases in the middle. The CDR3 region has the DNA TGTGCCAGCAGCTTAGATGGTCTAAGCTCCTACAATGAGCAGTTCTTC. The encoded protein is CASSLDGLSSYNEQFF.

The CDR3 bases are TGTGCCAGCAGCTCTCAGGGGCCGGGTCCGCTCAATTCACCCCTCCACTTT. Its protein product is CASSSQGPGPLNSPLHF. This chain uses TRBV3-1 (or the pseudogene TRBV3-2) with TRBJ1-6; weak D call: TRBD1 (6 bases). The CDR3 covers 17 residues. Germline-derived CDR1 and CDR2 are LGHDT and YNNKEL (reference sequence). V lost 5 bases and J lost 7, with 21 bases in between.

The chain couples TRBV20-1 to TRBJ2-2; D call uncertain. Trimming removed 5 bases from V and 6 bases from J, with 7 bases in between. CDR1 and CDR2 (germline): DFQATT, SNEGSKA (reference sequence). CDR3 length equals 11 residues. For the CDR3, the DNA is TGCAGTGCTCTTACAGCCGGGGAGCTGTTTTTT. It yields the protein CSALTAGELFF.

The rearrangement links TRBV11-1 to TRBJ2-3; D might be TRBD1 (5 bases). The CDR3 has 14 residues. The V gene's germline CDR1 is SGHAT and CDR2 FQDESV (reference sequence). Trimming removed 3 bases at V and 0 bases at J, with 7 bases between. DNA for the CDR3: TGTGCCAGCAGCTTTCGACAGAGCACAGATACGCAGTATTTT. It encodes CASSFRQSTDTQYF.

The chain combines TRBV7-9 with TRBJ2-7; possible D gene TRBD2, 6 bases. The CDR3 covers 14 residues. Germline values: CDR1 SEHNR, CDR2 FQNEAQ (reference sequence). V was shortened by 5 bases and J by 0 bases, with 11 bases between the two germline ends. In DNA, the CDR3 is TGTGCCAGCAGCCCTCCGGGACTCTCCTACGAGCAGTACTTC. This translates into CASSPPGLSYEQYF.

The chain joins TRBV6-5 to TRBJ2-7; 7 bases are shared with TRBD1. The CDR3 spans 15 residues. Germline values: CDR1 MNHEY, CDR2 SVGAGI. J lost 4 bases, V lost 5 bases, and 11 bases had no gene match. CDR3 loop: CASSTGVGVRYEQYF. The CDR3 DNA reads as TGTGCCAGCAGTACAGGGGTGGGAGTTAGGTACGAGCAGTACTTC.

This clone has a handful of counts. The chain couples TRBV7-8 to TRBJ1-2; possible D gene TRBD1, 5 bases. Per the germline V gene, CDR1 is SGHVS and CDR2 is FQNEAQ. The CDR3 is 15 amino acids. V was pared by 5 bases and J by 2 bases, with 15 bases between. In DNA form, the CDR3 reads TGTGCCAGCAGCGCCCTCAGGGTTTCAAACTATGGCTACACCTTC. Protein: CASSALRVSNYGYTF.

The chain employs TRBV29-1 and TRBJ1-2, with D maybe TRBD1 (6 bases). The CDR3 contains 14 residues. CDR1 is SQVTM and CDR2 is ANQGSEA in the germline V gene. V was shortened by 4 bases and J by 6 bases, with 18 bases between the two germline ends. The CDR3 region has the DNA TGCAGCGTTGGTTGGGGGCAGGTAGTAGATGGCTACACCTTC. Protein: CSVGWGQVVDGYTF.

This CDR3 is CASSFVSGRYNEQFF. The CDR3 DNA reads TGTGCCAGCAGTTTTGTAAGCGGGCGGTACAATGAGCAGTTCTTC. The J gene is TRBJ2-1, the V gene TRBV28; the D gene is possibly TRBD2 (6 bases). The CDR3 totals 15 residues. Trimming removed 3 bases at V and 4 bases at J, with 13 bases between. From germline, CDR1 is MDHEN and CDR2 SYDVKM.

The gene calls are TRBV5-1 and TRBJ1-1; possibly TRBD1 for D (6 bases). This CDR3 spans 14 amino acids. The germline V and J ends were trimmed by 4 bases and 1 base, with 11 bases remaining between them. Germline loops: CDR1 SGHRS, CDR2 YFSETQ. Written as DNA, the CDR3 is TGCGCCAGCAGCATCGGACAGCCGAACACTGAAGCTTTCTTT. Translation gives CASSIGQPNTEAFF.

The gene calls are TRBV6-5 and TRBJ2-3, with D tentatively TRBD2 (6 bases). Trimming pared 4 bases from V and 2 bases from J, leaving 13 bases between. The CDR3 runs to 15 residues. Per germline, CDR1 MNHEY and CDR2 SVGAGI. For the CDR3, the DNA is TGTGCCAGCAGTTTGTGGGGGGACGCCACAGATACGCAGTATTTT. Translating gives CASSLWGDATDTQYF.

The chain joins TRBV2 to TRBJ1-1; a possible D gene is TRBD1 (5 bases). The ends were cut back, 2 bases at V and 11 bases at J, with 18 bases in the middle. In germline, CDR1 is SNHLY, CDR2 FYNNEI. The CDR3 contains 14 residues. This CDR3 is CASSETVLGGLAFF. CDR3 coding DNA: TGTGCCAGCAGTGAAACGGTGCTGGGGGGATTGGCTTTCTTT.

This clone was found once. This rearrangement joins TRBV12-3 or TRBV12-4 to TRBJ2-7; a weak D match, TRBD1 (5 bases). V lost 2 bases and J 9 bases, leaving 11 bases between the germline ends. This CDR3 region has 12 residues. The CDR3, as DNA: TGTGCCAGCAGTTTACAGGGCGTCGGGCAGTACTTC. It specifies CASSLQGVGQYF.

V usage is TRBV27 and J usage is TRBJ1-5; D perhaps matches TRBD1 (5 bases). The CDR3 contains 15 residues. Deletions cut 6 bases from V and 9 bases from J, with 21 bases between. CDR1 is MNHEY and CDR2 is SMNVEV in the germline V gene (reference sequence). CDR3 DNA sequence: TGTGCCAGCAGCCCATCAGGGTTCCCCTCGGGGCCCCAGCATTTT. Amino acid sequence: CASSPSGFPSGPQHF.

This sequence joins TRBV4-1 and TRBJ2-1, with 8 bases aligning to TRBD2. V trimming: 0 bases; J trimming: 10 bases; junction bases outside the gene matches: 14. This CDR3 region has 17 residues. CDR1 and CDR2 (germline): MGHRA, YSYEKL. The CDR3 here is CASSQDLGTRGFGEQFF. The CDR3, as DNA: TGCGCCAGCAGCCAAGATCTGGGGACTAGGGGTTTCGGCGAGCAGTTCTTC.

The chain links TRBV9 to TRBJ1-6; D may be TRBD1 (5 bases). Trimming removed 0 bases at V and 7 bases at J, with 11 bases between. This CDR3 spans 15 amino acids. Germline V gene sequence: CDR1 SGDLS, CDR2 YYNGEE. This CDR3 is CASSVDGHDNSPLHF. For the CDR3, the DNA is TGTGCCAGCAGCGTAGACGGACATGACAATTCACCCCTCCACTTT.

The sample holds one count of this clone. This chain uses TRBV4-1 with TRBJ1-2; D possibly corresponds to TRBD1 (5 bases). CDR1 is MGHRA and CDR2 is YSYEKL in the germline V gene. This CDR3 has 17 amino acids. V shed 2 bases and J shed 3 bases, with 19 bases lying between them. The CDR3 nucleotides are TGCGCCAGCAGCCAACCTACTTCAACCTCCAGGGACTATGGCTACACCTTC. It yields the protein CASSQPTSTSRDYGYTF.

The chain recombines TRBV6-5 with TRBJ2-3; 9 bases are a match to TRBD2. Germline trimming cut 5 bases from V and 2 bases from J; bases unmatched to any gene: 5. The CDR3 length is 15 residues. Germline V gives CDR1 MNHEY, CDR2 SVGAGI. CDR3 residues: CASSPAGGTTDTQYF. CDR3 sequence (DNA): TGTGCCAGCAGTCCCGCGGGGGGGACCACAGATACGCAGTATTTT.